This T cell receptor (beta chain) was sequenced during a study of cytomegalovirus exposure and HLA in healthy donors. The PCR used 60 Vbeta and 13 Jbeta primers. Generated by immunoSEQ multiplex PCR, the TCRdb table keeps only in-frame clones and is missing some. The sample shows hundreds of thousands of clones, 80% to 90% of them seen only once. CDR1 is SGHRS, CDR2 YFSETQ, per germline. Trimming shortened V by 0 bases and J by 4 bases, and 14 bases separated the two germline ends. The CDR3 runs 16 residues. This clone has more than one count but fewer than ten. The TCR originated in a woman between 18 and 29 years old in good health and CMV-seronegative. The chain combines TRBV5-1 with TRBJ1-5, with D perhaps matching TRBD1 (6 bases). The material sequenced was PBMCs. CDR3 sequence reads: CASSLEALGANQPQHF. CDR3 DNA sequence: TGCGCCAGCAGCTTGGAGGCCTTGGGGGCAAATCAGCCCCAGCATTTT.